This entry features one T cell receptor (beta chain) sequence. Its antigen is not known. Germline CDR1 reads MGHDK; CDR2 reads SYGVNS. The CDR3 covers 15 residues. With 3 bases removed from V and 12 bases from J, the gap between germline ends came to 21 bases. TCRdb re-analysed the 5' RACE reads in MiXCR, keeping a single row per CDR3 protein. The sample shows some 710,000 distinct CDR3 sequences, approximately 6.1% of them seen only once. The source of the sample is a study of identical twins. General study points: Insertion counts were lower in abundant cord blood beta clonotypes, a trend that memory repertoires did not show. It was cross-sectional statistical analysis, not following the same donors, that the conclusions relied on. Possibly, invariant MAIT and iNKT cells partly confounded zero-insertion analyses.

The receptor's source is a man between 18 and 29 years old in good health. Specimen: naive T cells sorted from blood. The V and J genes are TRBV25-1 and TRBJ2-1; no definite D call. The CDR3: CASSEVKGMAIGQFF. CDR3 sequence (DNA): TGTGCCAGCAGTGAGGTTAAAGGGATGGCAATCGGGCAGTTCTTC.